One sample yielded the 8 T cell receptor beta chains listed below, sequenced in a study of chemoradiotherapy in HPV16-positive cancers. Assay used: immunoSEQ multiplex PCR; TCRdb lists only in-frame clones, some missing. The data show approximately 8,800 clones, roughly 70% seen once. Collection of the sample occurred from a patient who underwent chemoradiotherapy. The source is a human donor with HPV-associated anogenital cancer.

The chain has TRBV18 and TRBJ2-1, with 12 positions matching TRBD2. This CDR3 region has 17 residues. Germline V CDR1 and CDR2: KGHSH, LQKENI. Losses at the gene ends were 4 bases for V and 1 base for J; bases not matched to a gene: 5. CDR3 coding DNA: TGTGCCAGCTCACTCGGACTAGCGGGGCGATCCTACAATGAGCAGTTCTTC. Encoded protein: CASSLGLAGRSYNEQFF. Using reference TRBV18 and TRBJ2-1 for the parts outside the CDR3, the full variable domain is NAGVMQNPRHLVRRRGQEARLRCSPMKGHSHVYWYRQLPEEGLKFMVYLQKENIIDESGMPKERFSAEFPKEGPSILRIQQVVRGDSAAYFCASSLGLAGRSYNEQFFGPGTRLTVL.

Worth noting for this clone: The junction departs from germline at one end; a sequencing error may be responsible. This chain joins TRBV5-1 and TRBJ2-7, with D possibly TRBD1 on 6 matching bases. This CDR3 is 15 amino acids long. In germline, CDR1 is SGHRS, CDR2 YFSETQ. CDR3 residues: CASSSFGQTTYEQCF. The CDR3 DNA reads as TGCGCCAGCAGCTCGTTCGGACAGACCACCTACGAGCAGTGCTTC.

CDR3 in amino acids: CASSLRRQETQYF. The CDR3, as DNA: TGTGCCAGCAGTTTAAGGCGACAAGAGACCCAGTACTTC. The chain combines TRBV27 with TRBJ2-5; D gene uncertain. V lost 2 bases and J 2 bases, leaving 6 bases between the germline ends. CDR3 size: 13 residues. Germline assignment: CDR1 MNHEY and CDR2 SMNVEV (reference sequence).

The chain employs TRBV5-5 and TRBJ1-2; no firm D call. There are 13 residues in the CDR3. Germline CDR1 and CDR2: SGHKS and YYEKEE (reference sequence). V lost 4 bases and J 7 bases, leaving 14 bases between the germline ends. Written as DNA, the CDR3 is TGTGCCAGCAGCCCGGAGCCGGGATTTGGCTACACCTTC. It translates to CASSPEPGFGYTF.

V is TRBV4-1 and J is TRBJ1-6; D remains unclear. The V end lost 0 bases, the J end lost 8 bases, and 11 bases lay between the germline ends. Germline assignment: CDR1 MGHRA and CDR2 YSYEKL. The CDR3 spans 15 residues. The CDR3 nucleotides are TGCGCCAGCAGCCAAGACAGGACGGCCCATTCACCCCTCCACTTT. Translated, it gives CASSQDRTAHSPLHF.

The chain joins TRBV18 to TRBJ2-7; tentatively, D is TRBD1 (5 bases). The CDR3 extends over 12 amino acids. Per germline, CDR1 KGHSH and CDR2 LQKENI. V was cut by 2 bases and J by 3 bases, with 5 bases left in between. The CDR3 DNA follows: TGTGCCAGCTCACCAGACAGCTACGAGCAGTACTTC. This codes for CASSPDSYEQYF. Full variable domain (remainder filled in from reference TRBV18 and TRBJ2-7): NAGVMQNPRHLVRRRGQEARLRCSPMKGHSHVYWYRQLPEEGLKFMVYLQKENIIDESGMPKERFSAEFPKEGPSILRIQQVVRGDSAAYFCASSPDSYEQYFGPGTRLTVT.

This clone showed up just a few times. The V call is TRBV7-2, the J call TRBJ2-7; TRBD2 matches at 7 bases. CDR1 and CDR2 (germline): SGHTA, FQGNSA. The CDR3 runs to 14 residues. V dropped 5 bases and J dropped 0; count of bases not matched to a gene: 4. The CDR3 DNA is TGTGCCAGCAGCCCTCGGACTAGCTCCTACGAGCAGTACTTC. Protein: CASSPRTSSYEQYF.

V and J are TRBV15 and TRBJ1-1; no clear D gene. The CDR3 is made up of 14 amino acids. The V gene lost 1 base and the J gene lost 3 bases, with 9 bases spanning the gap. CDR1 LNHNV and CDR2 YYDKDF come from the germline V gene (reference sequence). CDR3 in DNA: TGTGCCACCAGCAGAGGTACCCTCTACACTGAAGCTTTCTTT. This gives the protein CATSRGTLYTEAFF.